These 3 T cell receptor beta chains were all obtained from the same sample, sequenced in a study of blood T cell repertoires in COVID-19. Sequenced by immunoSEQ multiplex PCR; TCRdb stores in-frame clones only, minus some. There are a few hundred thousand clones in the sample; 80% to 90% occur only once, and around 4.5% lies in the top ten. The specimen was PBMCs or T cells enriched from blood (not recorded which). The receptor source for this set is a woman aged 40 to 49 with acute COVID-19.

Only a few counts were recorded for this clone. V usage is TRBV2 and J usage is TRBJ2-1, with 10 positions matching TRBD1. V lost 2 bases to trimming and J lost 7 bases; unmatched junction nucleotides: 5. This CDR3 has 15 amino acids. Looked up from germline, CDR1 is SNHLY and CDR2 is FYNNEI. The CDR3 DNA follows: TGTGCCAGCAGTGAACTGGGACAGGGGTTAAATGAGCAGTTCTTC. Translated, it gives CASSELGQGLNEQFF.

V gene TRBV24-1 combines with J gene TRBJ1-6; a weak D match, TRBD1 (5 bases). V gave up 4 bases and J gave up 2 bases, with 11 bases separating them. Germline-derived CDR1 and CDR2 are KGHDR and SFDVKD. This CDR3 has 16 amino acids. As DNA, the CDR3 is TGTGCCACCAGTGACAGGGAAAGGACCTATAATTCACCCCTCCACTTT. It is translated as CATSDRERTYNSPLHF.

V usage is TRBV4-3 and J usage is TRBJ1-1; D is unresolved. CDR3 length: 14 amino acids. Germline CDR1 LGHNA, CDR2 YSLEER. Trimming removed 4 bases from V and 2 bases from J, with 11 bases in between. The CDR3 DNA reads as TGCGCCAGCAGCCCGCGAGGAGCCAACACTGAAGCTTTCTTT. It yields the protein CASSPRGANTEAFF.